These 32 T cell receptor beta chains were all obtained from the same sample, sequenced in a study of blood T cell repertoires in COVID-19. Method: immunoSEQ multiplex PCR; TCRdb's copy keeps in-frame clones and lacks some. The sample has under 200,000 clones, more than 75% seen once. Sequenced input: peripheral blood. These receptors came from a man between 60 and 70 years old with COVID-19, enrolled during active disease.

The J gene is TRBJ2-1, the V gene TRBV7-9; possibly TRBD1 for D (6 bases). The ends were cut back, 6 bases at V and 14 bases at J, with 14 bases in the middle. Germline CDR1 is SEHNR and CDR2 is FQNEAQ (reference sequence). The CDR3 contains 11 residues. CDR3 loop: CASSSYRDEFF. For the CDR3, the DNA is TGTGCCAGCAGTTCCTACAGGGACGAGTTCTTC.

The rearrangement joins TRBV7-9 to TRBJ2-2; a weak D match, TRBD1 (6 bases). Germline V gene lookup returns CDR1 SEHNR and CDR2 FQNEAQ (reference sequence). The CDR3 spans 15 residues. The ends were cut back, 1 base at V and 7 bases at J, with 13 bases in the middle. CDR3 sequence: CASSLETGIIGELFF. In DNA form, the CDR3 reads TGTGCCAGCAGCTTAGAAACAGGGATAATCGGGGAGCTGTTTTTT.

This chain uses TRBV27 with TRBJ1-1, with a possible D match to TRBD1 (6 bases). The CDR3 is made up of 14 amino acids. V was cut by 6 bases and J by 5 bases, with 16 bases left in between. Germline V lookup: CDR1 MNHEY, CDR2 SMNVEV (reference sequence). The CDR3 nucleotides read TGTGCCAGCAGGGTTTGGGGGCGGGGGACTGAAGCTTTCTTT. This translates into CASRVWGRGTEAFF.

The CDR3 loop is CATKPTGGGETQYF. CDR3 nucleotides: TGTGCCACCAAGCCAACAGGGGGCGGAGAGACCCAGTACTTC. The rearrangement joins TRBV24-1 to TRBJ2-5; 9 nucleotides align to TRBD1. Germline CDR1 and CDR2: KGHDR and SFDVKD. V lost 8 bases and J lost 4; bases outside the gene matches: 7. The CDR3 extends over 14 amino acids.

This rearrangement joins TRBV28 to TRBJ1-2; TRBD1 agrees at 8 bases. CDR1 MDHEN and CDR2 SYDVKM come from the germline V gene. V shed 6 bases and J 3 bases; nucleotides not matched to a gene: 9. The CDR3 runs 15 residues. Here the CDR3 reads CASSTGGGLYYGYTF. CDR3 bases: TGTGCCAGCAGCACAGGGGGTGGACTGTACTATGGCTACACCTTC.

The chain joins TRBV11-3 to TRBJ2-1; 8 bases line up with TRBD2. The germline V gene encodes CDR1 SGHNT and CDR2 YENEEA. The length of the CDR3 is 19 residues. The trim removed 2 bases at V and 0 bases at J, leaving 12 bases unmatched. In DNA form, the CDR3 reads TGTGCCAGCAGCTTATCCCCCTTCCCGGGAGGGTCCTCCTACAATGAGCAGTTCTTC. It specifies CASSLSPFPGGSSYNEQFF.

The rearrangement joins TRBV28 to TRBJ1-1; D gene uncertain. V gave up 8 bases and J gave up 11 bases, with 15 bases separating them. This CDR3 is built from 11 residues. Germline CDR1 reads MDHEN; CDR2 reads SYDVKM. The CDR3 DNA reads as TGTGCCAGCCCCTCGCCGAGAGGGGCTTTCTTT. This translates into CASPSPRGAFF. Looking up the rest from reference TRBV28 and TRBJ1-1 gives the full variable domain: DVKVTQSSRYLVKRTGEKVFLECVQDMDHENMFWYRQDPGLGLRLIYFSYDVKMKEKGDIPEGYSVSREKKERFSLILESASTNQTSMYLCASPSPRGAFFGQGTRLTVV.

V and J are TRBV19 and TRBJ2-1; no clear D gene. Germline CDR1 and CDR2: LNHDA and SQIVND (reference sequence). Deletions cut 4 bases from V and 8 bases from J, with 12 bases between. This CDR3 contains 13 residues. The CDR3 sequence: CASSKPTAYEQFF. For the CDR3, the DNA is TGTGCCAGTAGTAAACCCACTGCCTATGAGCAGTTCTTC.

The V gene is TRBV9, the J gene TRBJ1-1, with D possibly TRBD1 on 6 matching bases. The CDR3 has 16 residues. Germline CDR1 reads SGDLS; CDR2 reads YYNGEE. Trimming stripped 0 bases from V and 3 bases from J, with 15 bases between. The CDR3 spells CASSVEVGAADTEAFF. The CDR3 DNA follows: TGTGCCAGCAGCGTAGAGGTGGGGGCGGCGGACACTGAAGCTTTCTTT. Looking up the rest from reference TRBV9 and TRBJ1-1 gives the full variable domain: DSGVTQTPKHLITATGQRVTLRCSPRSGDLSVYWYQQSLDQGLQFLIQYYNGEERAKGNILERFSAQQFPDLHSELNLSSLELGDSALYFCASSVEVGAADTEAFFGQGTRLTVV.

This CDR3 is CASSKTTPSYEQYF. Written as DNA, the CDR3 is TGTGCCAGCAGTAAGACGACACCTTCCTACGAGCAGTACTTC. The chain uses TRBV6-5 and TRBJ2-7; D ambiguous. The CDR3 contains 14 residues. V was shortened by 5 bases and J by 1 base, with 12 bases between the two germline ends. CDR1 MNHEY and CDR2 SVGAGI come from the germline V gene.

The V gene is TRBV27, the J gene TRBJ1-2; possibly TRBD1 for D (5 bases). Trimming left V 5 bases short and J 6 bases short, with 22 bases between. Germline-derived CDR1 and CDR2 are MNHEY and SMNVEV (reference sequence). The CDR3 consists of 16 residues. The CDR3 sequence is CASSPLGGARVNGYTF. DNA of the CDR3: TGTGCCAGCAGTCCCCTGGGCGGGGCGAGGGTGAATGGCTACACCTTC.

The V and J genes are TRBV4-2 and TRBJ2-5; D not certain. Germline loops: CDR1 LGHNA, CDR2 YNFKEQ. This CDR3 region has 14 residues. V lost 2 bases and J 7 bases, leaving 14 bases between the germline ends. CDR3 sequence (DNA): TGTGCCAGCAGCCAAACCAGGTGGCAGGTGACCCAGTACTTC. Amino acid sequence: CASSQTRWQVTQYF.

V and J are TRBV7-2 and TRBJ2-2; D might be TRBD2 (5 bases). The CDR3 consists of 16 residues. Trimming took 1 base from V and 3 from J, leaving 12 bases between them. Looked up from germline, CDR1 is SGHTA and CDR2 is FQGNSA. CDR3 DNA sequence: TGTGCCAGCAGCTTAGTAAGAGGGTTTTACACCGGGGAGCTGTTTTTT. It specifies CASSLVRGFYTGELFF.

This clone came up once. As DNA, the CDR3 is TGTGCCAGCAGCATTTATAAAGGTAGCGGGCAATACAATGAGCAGTTCTTC. Encoded protein: CASSIYKGSGQYNEQFF. The chain links TRBV5-4 to TRBJ2-1; 7 bases align to TRBD2. CDR3 size: 17 residues. The J segment lost 4 bases and the V segment lost 4 bases, leaving 14 bases of the junction unmatched. Germline V gene lookup returns CDR1 SGHNT and CDR2 YYREEE (reference sequence).

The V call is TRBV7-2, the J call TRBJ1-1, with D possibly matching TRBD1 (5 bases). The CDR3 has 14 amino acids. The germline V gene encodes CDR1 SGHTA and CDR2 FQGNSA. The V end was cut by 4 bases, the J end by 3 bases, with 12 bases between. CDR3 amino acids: CASSSDQGYTEAFF. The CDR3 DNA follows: TGTGCCAGCAGCTCCGACCAGGGTTACACTGAAGCTTTCTTT.

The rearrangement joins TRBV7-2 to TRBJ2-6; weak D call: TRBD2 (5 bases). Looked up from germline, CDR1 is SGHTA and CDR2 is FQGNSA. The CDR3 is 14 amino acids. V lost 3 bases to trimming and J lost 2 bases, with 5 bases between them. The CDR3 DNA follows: TGTGCCAGCAGCTTCGGGACTGGGGCCAACGTCCTGACTTTC. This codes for CASSFGTGANVLTF.

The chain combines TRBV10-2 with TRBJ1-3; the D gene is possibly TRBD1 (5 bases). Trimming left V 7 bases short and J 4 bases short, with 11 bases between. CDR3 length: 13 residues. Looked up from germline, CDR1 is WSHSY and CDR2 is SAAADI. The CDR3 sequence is CASTISGGNTIYF. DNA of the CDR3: TGCGCCAGCACGATCTCAGGGGGAAACACCATATATTTT.

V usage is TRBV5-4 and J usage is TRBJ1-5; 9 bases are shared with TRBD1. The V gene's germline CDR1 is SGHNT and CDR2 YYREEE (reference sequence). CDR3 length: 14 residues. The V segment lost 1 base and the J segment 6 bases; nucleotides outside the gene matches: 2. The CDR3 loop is CASSLTGGPQPQHF. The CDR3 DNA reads TGTGCCAGCAGCTTGACAGGGGGCCCTCAGCCCCAGCATTTT.

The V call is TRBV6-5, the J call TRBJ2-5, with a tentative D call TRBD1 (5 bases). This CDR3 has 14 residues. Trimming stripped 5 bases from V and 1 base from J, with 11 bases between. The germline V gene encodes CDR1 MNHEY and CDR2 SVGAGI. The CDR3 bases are TGTGCCAGCAGTAAGGACACAATCCAAGAGACCCAGTACTTC. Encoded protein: CASSKDTIQETQYF.

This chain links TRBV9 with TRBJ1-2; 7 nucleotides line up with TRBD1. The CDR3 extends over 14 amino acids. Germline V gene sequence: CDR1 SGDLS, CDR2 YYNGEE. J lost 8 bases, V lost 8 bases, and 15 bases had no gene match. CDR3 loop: CASTSQGGGEGYTF. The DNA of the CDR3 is TGTGCCAGTACCTCCCAAGGGGGCGGAGAAGGCTACACCTTC.

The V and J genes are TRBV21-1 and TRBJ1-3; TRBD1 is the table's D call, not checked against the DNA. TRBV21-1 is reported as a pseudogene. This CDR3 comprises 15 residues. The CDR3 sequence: CASSSFHRARNTIYF. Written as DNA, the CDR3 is TGTGCCAGCAGCTCTTTTCACAGGGCCAGAAACACCATATATTTT.

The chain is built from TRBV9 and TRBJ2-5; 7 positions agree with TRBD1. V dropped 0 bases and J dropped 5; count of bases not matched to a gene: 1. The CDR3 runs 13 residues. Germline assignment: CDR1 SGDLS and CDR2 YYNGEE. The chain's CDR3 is CASSVDRGETQYF. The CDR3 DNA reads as TGTGCCAGCAGCGTAGACAGGGGCGAGACCCAGTACTTC.

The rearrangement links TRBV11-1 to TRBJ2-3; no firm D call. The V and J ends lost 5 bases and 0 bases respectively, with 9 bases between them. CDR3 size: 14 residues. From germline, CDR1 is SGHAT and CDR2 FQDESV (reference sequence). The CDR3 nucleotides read TGTGCCAGCAGCCGCGAGGTGAGCACAGATACGCAGTATTTT. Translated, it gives CASSREVSTDTQYF.

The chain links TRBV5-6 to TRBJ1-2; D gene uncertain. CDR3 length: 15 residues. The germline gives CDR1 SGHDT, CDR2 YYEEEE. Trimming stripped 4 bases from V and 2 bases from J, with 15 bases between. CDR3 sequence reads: CASSQTGRQNYGYTF. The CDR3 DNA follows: TGTGCCAGCAGCCAGACGGGAAGGCAAAACTATGGCTACACCTTC.

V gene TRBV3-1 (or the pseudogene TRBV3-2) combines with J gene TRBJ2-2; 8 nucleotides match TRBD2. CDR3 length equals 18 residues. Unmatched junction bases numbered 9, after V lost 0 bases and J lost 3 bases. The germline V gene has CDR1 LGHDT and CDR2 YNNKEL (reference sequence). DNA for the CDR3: TGTGCCAGCAGCCAAGATTATTGGGGCGGGAGGCACACCGGGGAGCTGTTTTTT. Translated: CASSQDYWGGRHTGELFF.

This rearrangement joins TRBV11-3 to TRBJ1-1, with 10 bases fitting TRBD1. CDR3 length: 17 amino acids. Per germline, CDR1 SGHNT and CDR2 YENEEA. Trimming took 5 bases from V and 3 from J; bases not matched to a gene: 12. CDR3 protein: CASSPDRGTPGDTEAFF. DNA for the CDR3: TGTGCCAGCAGCCCGGACAGGGGGACCCCCGGTGACACTGAAGCTTTCTTT.

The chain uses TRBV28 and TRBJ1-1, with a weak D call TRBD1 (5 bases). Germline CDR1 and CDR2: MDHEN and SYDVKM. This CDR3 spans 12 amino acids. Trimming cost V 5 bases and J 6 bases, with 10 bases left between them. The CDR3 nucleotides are TGTGCCAGCAGTAGCGGGGCCCCTGAAGCTTTCTTT. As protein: CASSSGAPEAFF.

This CDR3 reads CASNRGGDSGANVLTF. The CDR3 DNA is TGTGCCAGTAATCGAGGGGGAGACTCTGGGGCCAACGTCCTGACTTTC. This sequence joins TRBV19 and TRBJ2-6; weak D call: TRBD1 (6 bases). The CDR3 covers 16 residues. Per the germline V gene, CDR1 is LNHDA and CDR2 is SQIVND (reference sequence). Trimming cost V 7 bases and J 0 bases, with 13 bases left between them. Together with reference TRBV19 and TRBJ2-6, the CDR3 gives the full variable domain: DGGITQSPKYLFRKEGQNVTLSCEQNLNHDAMYWYRQDPGQGLRLIYYSQIVNDFQKGDIAEGYSVSREKKESFPLTVTSAQKNPTAFYLCASNRGGDSGANVLTFGAGSRLTVL.

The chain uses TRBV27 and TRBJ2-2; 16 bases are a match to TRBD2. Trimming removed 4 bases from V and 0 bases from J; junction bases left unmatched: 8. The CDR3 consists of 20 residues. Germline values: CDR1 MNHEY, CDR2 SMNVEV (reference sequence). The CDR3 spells CASSYFLGLAGGPNTGELFF. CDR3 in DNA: TGTGCCAGCAGTTATTTTTTGGGACTAGCGGGAGGGCCGAACACCGGGGAGCTGTTTTTT.

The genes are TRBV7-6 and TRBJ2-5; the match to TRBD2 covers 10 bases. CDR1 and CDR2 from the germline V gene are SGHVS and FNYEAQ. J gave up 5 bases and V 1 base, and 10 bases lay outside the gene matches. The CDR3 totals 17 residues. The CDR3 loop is CASSLGASGSLWETQYF. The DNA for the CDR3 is TGTGCCAGCAGCTTAGGTGCTAGCGGGAGTTTGTGGGAGACCCAGTACTTC. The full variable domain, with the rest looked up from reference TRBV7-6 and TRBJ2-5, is GAGVSQSPRYKVTKRGQDVALRCDPISGHVSLYWYRQALGQGPEFLTYFNYEAQQDKSGLPNDRFSAERPEGSISTLTIQRTEQRDSAMYRCASSLGASGSLWETQYFGPGTRLLVL.

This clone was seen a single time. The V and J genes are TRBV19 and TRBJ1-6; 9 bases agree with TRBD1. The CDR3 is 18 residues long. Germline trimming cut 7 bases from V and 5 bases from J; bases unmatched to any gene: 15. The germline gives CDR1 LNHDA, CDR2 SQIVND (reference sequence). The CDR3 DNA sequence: TGTGCCAGTACAAAAAGACCGGGACAGGGAGGGGATAATTCACCCCTCCACTTT. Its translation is CASTKRPGQGGDNSPLHF.

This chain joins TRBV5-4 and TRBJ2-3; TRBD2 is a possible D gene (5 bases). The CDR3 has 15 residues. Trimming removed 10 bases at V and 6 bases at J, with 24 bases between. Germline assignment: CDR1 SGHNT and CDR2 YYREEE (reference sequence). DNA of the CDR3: TGTGCCCCATCGAGGGCGGAAGCACCCAGGGATACGCAGTATTTT. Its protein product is CAPSRAEAPRDTQYF.